This entry concerns a single TCR beta chain. The specificity of this receptor is unknown. The input lacks base qualities; no much larger clone sits a single base away. The entry originates in a study of type 1 and type 2 diabetes patients (TCRdb year 2016). As for the study more broadly: The cohort comprised 9 or 10 type 1 diabetes patients, a few type 2 diabetes patients and roughly 6 nondiabetic controls recruited in China. In the study, high-throughput sequencing was used to profile TCRbeta repertoires so that type 1 diabetes, type 2 diabetes and nondiabetic individuals could be compared. The TCRbeta libraries underwent paired-end sequencing on Illumina HiSeq 2000 or MiSeq instruments. Type 2 diabetes patients served as a disease comparison group for the type 1 diabetes patients. Similar V gene usage was observed when approximately 20-cycle and approximately 26-cycle amplification were compared, suggesting similar primer efficiencies and random PCR bias. A total of some 19 million paired-end reads was generated across the whole study. Across the study, CD4+ and CD8+ T cells were positively selected from PBMCs using CD4 or CD8 MicroBeads on MACS columns. Study-wide conclusions, independent of this receptor: Age and gender were not matched between study groups, possibly biasing interpretation. Type 2 diabetes patients had few highly-expanded CD4+ clones, median one, accounting for a median roughly 3.7% of reads. Because only a limited number of T2D and control samples were sequenced, some T1D-only HECs might also appear in more T2D or control samples. In both CD4+ and CD8+ T cells, type 2 diabetes repertoires were highly diverse, with diversity significantly greater than that of type 1 diabetes repertoires. Type 2 diabetes and control samples had highly correlated V and J gene usage patterns, with an average between-sample correlation of roughly 0.97.

Trimming costs V 4 bases and J 4 bases, and their ends lie 10 bases apart. The germline V gene (reference sequence) sets CDR1 to DFQATT and CDR2 to SNEGSKA. The CDR3 starts with the cysteine, ends with the phenylalanine, and has 12 residues. Only CDR3 DNA remains: 36 bases, in frame from the first base. All diabetic patients met standard classification criteria for type 1 or type 2 diabetes, with glucose and C-peptide assessed by WHO-recommended methods. Donors with other autoimmune diseases or infections within the previous four weeks were excluded. From each participant, about 10 milliliters of peripheral blood were collected. PBMCs were isolated with LymphoPrep density separation. TCRdb records Illumina MiSeq as the sequencer. Genomic DNA from sorted T cell subsets served as template for TCRbeta CDR3 amplification. The TCRbeta CDR3 region was amplified by multiplex PCR using 30 forward and 13 reverse primers. PCR products were purified with AMPure XP beads, after which indices and adaptors were added in a second approximately 25-cycle PCR. Before sequencing, the libraries were purified from gel with the QIAquick Gel Extraction Kit. The study's own analysis went as follows. Paired-end reads were merged using FLASH and were aligned with IgBLAST to IMGT V, D and J germline references. Reads with below 70% alignment identity to germline references were discarded, and 11,114,426 reads were retained study-wide. CDR3 boundaries, reading frame and productivity were assigned following IMGT definitions. A highly-expanded clone was defined as any clone making up 1% or more of reads, and normalized Shannon entropy served as the measure of diversity. Unpaired two-tailed t-tests were used to test for differences in Shannon entropy between groups. TCRdb's own reprocessing of the public reads used fastp at Q25 and MiXCR and kept productive beta chains. Rows are combined by CDR3 protein, so each entry shows the most common genes and DNA. For this entry, the V and J calls and clone size follow TCRdb and not the study's own pipeline. The sample table records around 300,000 distinct CDR3 sequences; over 45% of these occur just once. The top ten constitute roughly 15% of the sample.

The clonotype comes from a young man with type 2 diabetes. The specimen sequenced was peripheral blood mononuclear cells (PBMCs). The chain was built from TRBV20-1 and TRBJ1-2, with no reliable assignment of the D segment. The DNA is as follows: TGCAGTGCTAAGGGATTCGGCTATGGCTACACCTTC. Its protein product is CSAKGFGYGYTF.